The clone carrying this TCR beta chain was picked up a small number of times. Antigen specificity is unknown. The data derive from a study of CD8 T cells in ankylosing spondylitis. TCRdb analysed the 5' RACE reads with MiXCR anew, one entry per CDR3 protein. The sample carries around 150,000 distinct CDR3 sequences, approximately 10% recorded once. Study results and limitations: Reports say disease-linked clones showed up significantly more in matched ankylosing spondylitis synovial fluid.

The V gene's germline CDR1 is MNHNS and CDR2 SASEGT. The CDR3 totals 14 residues. V lost 1 base and J lost 4, with 10 bases in between. Sequenced input: blood, either unsorted or a sorted T cell fraction (not recorded which). This chain joins TRBV6-1 and TRBJ1-2; TRBD1 might be the D (6 bases). This receptor was identified in a male donor with ankylosing spondylitis or in good health (not recorded which). CDR3 nucleotide sequence: TGTGCCAGCAGTGAAGGGACAGATCCCTATGGCTACACCTTC. It codes for CASSEGTDPYGYTF.